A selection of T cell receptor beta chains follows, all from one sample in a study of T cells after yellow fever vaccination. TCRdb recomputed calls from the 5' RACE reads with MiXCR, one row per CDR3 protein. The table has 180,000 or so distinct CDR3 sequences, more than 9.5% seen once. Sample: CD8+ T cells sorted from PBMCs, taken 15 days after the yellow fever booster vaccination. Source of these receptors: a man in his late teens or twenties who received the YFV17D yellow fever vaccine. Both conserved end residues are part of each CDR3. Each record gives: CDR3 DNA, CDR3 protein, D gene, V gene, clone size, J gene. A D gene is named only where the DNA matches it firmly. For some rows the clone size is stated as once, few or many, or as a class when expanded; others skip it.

cdr3_nt: TGTGCCAGCAGGACTCAGGCAACCTATGGCTACACCTTC; cdr3_aa: CASRTQATYGYTF; d_call: .; v_call: TRBV12-3/TRBV12-4; clone_size: few; j_call: TRBJ1-2
cdr3_nt: TGTGCCAGCAGTTTGTTGGTCCGATACACTGAAGCTTTCTTT; cdr3_aa: CASSLLVRYTEAFF; d_call: .; v_call: TRBV12-3/TRBV12-4; clone_size: many; j_call: TRBJ1-1
cdr3_nt: TGTGCCACCAGCGGCCGGGGGACAGGGTCTAACTATGGCTACACCTTC; cdr3_aa: CATSGRGTGSNYGYTF; d_call: TRBD1; v_call: TRBV15; clone_size: few; j_call: TRBJ1-2
cdr3_nt: TGTGCCAGCGCCCCACGGGATGAAAAACTGTTTTTT; cdr3_aa: CASAPRDEKLFF; d_call: .; v_call: TRBV6-6; clone_size: .; j_call: TRBJ1-4
cdr3_nt: TGTGCCAGCAGCTTAGGGAGCGCTGAAGCTTTCTTT; cdr3_aa: CASSLGSAEAFF; d_call: .; v_call: TRBV7-6; clone_size: few; j_call: TRBJ1-1
cdr3_nt: TGTGCCAGCAGCCCTGGACTAGCGGGGTTCCTCTCCTACGAGCAGTACTTC; cdr3_aa: CASSPGLAGFLSYEQYF; d_call: TRBD2; v_call: TRBV3-1; clone_size: .; j_call: TRBJ2-7
cdr3_nt: TGTGCCAGCAGCGTAGGGCGGGGAATAGGAGAGACCCAGTACTTC; cdr3_aa: CASSVGRGIGETQYF; d_call: .; v_call: TRBV4-2; clone_size: few; j_call: TRBJ2-5
cdr3_nt: TGCGCCAGCAGCCAGGGCAGGGGGCTGAACACTGAAGCTTTCTTT; cdr3_aa: CASSQGRGLNTEAFF; d_call: TRBD1; v_call: TRBV4-3; clone_size: .; j_call: TRBJ1-1
cdr3_nt: TGCGCCAGCAGCCCCTATTCGGGACAGGGCTATGGCTACACCTTC; cdr3_aa: CASSPYSGQGYGYTF; d_call: TRBD1; v_call: TRBV5-1; clone_size: .; j_call: TRBJ1-2
cdr3_nt: TGTGCCAGCAGTTCCCTCCTAGTGGGGTTTTCAGATACGCAGTATTTT; cdr3_aa: CASSSLLVGFSDTQYF; d_call: .; v_call: TRBV12-3/TRBV12-4; clone_size: few; j_call: TRBJ2-3
cdr3_nt: TGCGCCAGCAGCCCCCGGGTAGACTCTGGGGCCAACGTCCTGACTTTC; cdr3_aa: CASSPRVDSGANVLTF; d_call: .; v_call: TRBV4-1; clone_size: few; j_call: TRBJ2-6
cdr3_nt: TGTGCCAGCAGGGGACAGCCCCCCTATGGCTACACCTTC; cdr3_aa: CASRGQPPYGYTF; d_call: TRBD1; v_call: TRBV6-1; clone_size: .; j_call: TRBJ1-2
cdr3_nt: TGTGCCAGCAGCGTAGAGTCGGGGGTTATTGGTGGCTACACCTTC; cdr3_aa: CASSVESGVIGGYTF; d_call: .; v_call: TRBV9; clone_size: few; j_call: TRBJ1-2
cdr3_nt: TGCGCCAGCAGCCAGGTGTCCGGGACTGGGGCCAACGTCCTGACTTTC; cdr3_aa: CASSQVSGTGANVLTF; d_call: .; v_call: TRBV4-3; clone_size: medium-sized; j_call: TRBJ2-6
cdr3_nt: TGCAGTGCTAGAGAGCAAGGCATCGGGAATTCACCCCTCCACTTT; cdr3_aa: CSAREQGIGNSPLHF; d_call: .; v_call: TRBV20-1; clone_size: .; j_call: TRBJ1-6
cdr3_nt: TGCAGTGCACCGACGGCGATCTATGGCTACACCTTC; cdr3_aa: CSAPTAIYGYTF; d_call: .; v_call: TRBV20-1; clone_size: .; j_call: TRBJ1-2
cdr3_nt: TGTGCCAGCAGCGTCGGGGGGCTCAGCTACAATGAGCAGTTCTTC; cdr3_aa: CASSVGGLSYNEQFF; d_call: .; v_call: TRBV9; clone_size: .; j_call: TRBJ2-1
cdr3_nt: TGTGCCAGCAGCGTTTACCAGAACACTGAAGCTTTCTTT; cdr3_aa: CASSVYQNTEAFF; d_call: .; v_call: TRBV7-3; clone_size: few; j_call: TRBJ1-1
cdr3_nt: TGCGCCAGCAGCCAAGTGTCTAGCGGGGATCGCACAGATACGCAGTATTTT; cdr3_aa: CASSQVSSGDRTDTQYF; d_call: TRBD2; v_call: TRBV4-3; clone_size: many; j_call: TRBJ2-3
cdr3_nt: TGTGCCAGCAGACCTGGGGTAGGCACTGAAGCTTTCTTT; cdr3_aa: CASRPGVGTEAFF; d_call: .; v_call: TRBV6-2/TRBV6-3; clone_size: few; j_call: TRBJ1-1
cdr3_nt: TGCAGTGCTCTTACGGGGAGAATAGCCAAAAACATTCAGTACTTC; cdr3_aa: CSALTGRIAKNIQYF; d_call: .; v_call: TRBV20-1; clone_size: .; j_call: TRBJ2-4
cdr3_nt: TGCGCCAGCAGCACCCTGACAGGGGGGAATGGCTACACCTTC; cdr3_aa: CASSTLTGGNGYTF; d_call: TRBD1; v_call: TRBV5-1; clone_size: few; j_call: TRBJ1-2
cdr3_nt: TGTGCCAGCAGCGCCCGACTAGCGGGGGGGACCAGCTCCTACAATGAGCAGTTCTTC; cdr3_aa: CASSARLAGGTSSYNEQFF; d_call: TRBD2; v_call: TRBV11-3; clone_size: .; j_call: TRBJ2-1
cdr3_nt: TGCGCCAGCAGCCTGGTCAGGGGGCACACTGAAGCTTTCTTT; cdr3_aa: CASSLVRGHTEAFF; d_call: TRBD1; v_call: TRBV5-1; clone_size: many; j_call: TRBJ1-1
cdr3_nt: TGTGCCAGCATCGTGGGGGGTTCGGCCCCGTTTTTT; cdr3_aa: CASIVGGSAPFF; d_call: .; v_call: TRBV6-1; clone_size: few; j_call: TRBJ2-3
cdr3_nt: TGCAGTGCTAGTGAAGGGATTCAACACGAGCAGTACTTC; cdr3_aa: CSASEGIQHEQYF; d_call: .; v_call: TRBV20-1; clone_size: few; j_call: TRBJ2-7
cdr3_nt: TGCGCCAGCAGCCAAGAATCCCTAGCAGGGAGGTATTACGAGCAGTACTTC; cdr3_aa: CASSQESLAGRYYEQYF; d_call: .; v_call: TRBV4-3; clone_size: many; j_call: TRBJ2-7
cdr3_nt: TGTGCCAGCAGTCCCAGGTGGTGGGCATCCACCGGGGAGCTGTTTTTT; cdr3_aa: CASSPRWWASTGELFF; d_call: .; v_call: TRBV27; clone_size: many; j_call: TRBJ2-2
cdr3_nt: TGTGCCAGCAGCCCGCCGCTGATGAACACTGAAGCTTTCTTT; cdr3_aa: CASSPPLMNTEAFF; d_call: .; v_call: TRBV28; clone_size: .; j_call: TRBJ1-1
cdr3_nt: TGCGCCAGCAGACCAGTGGCCACCTCTGGGGCCAACGTCCTGACTTTC; cdr3_aa: CASRPVATSGANVLTF; d_call: .; v_call: TRBV10-1; clone_size: .; j_call: TRBJ2-6
cdr3_nt: TGTGCCAGCAGTCGCAAGGCTTCTAACTTGCCCTCCTACAATGAGCAGTTCTTC; cdr3_aa: CASSRKASNLPSYNEQFF; d_call: .; v_call: TRBV5-6; clone_size: few; j_call: TRBJ2-1
cdr3_nt: TGTGCCAGCAGCTGGGACCTAAGCACAGATACGCAGTATTTT; cdr3_aa: CASSWDLSTDTQYF; d_call: .; v_call: TRBV7-9; clone_size: many; j_call: TRBJ2-3
cdr3_nt: TGCAGCGTTGACGGGGTCTTCGGCTACACCTTC; cdr3_aa: CSVDGVFGYTF; d_call: .; v_call: TRBV29-1; clone_size: .; j_call: TRBJ1-2
cdr3_nt: TGTGCCAGCAGCCCTAGCGGGGGGGCCGTGGAGACCCAGTACTTC; cdr3_aa: CASSPSGGAVETQYF; d_call: TRBD2; v_call: TRBV7-3; clone_size: few; j_call: TRBJ2-5
cdr3_nt: TGTGCCAGCAGCCCGGGGCAGGTCTACGAGCAGTACTTC; cdr3_aa: CASSPGQVYEQYF; d_call: .; v_call: TRBV7-9; clone_size: medium-sized; j_call: TRBJ2-7